This TCR beta chain was sequenced in a study of cytomegalovirus exposure and HLA in healthy donors. As concerns this clone: What it binds is unknown.

Primers for the PCR totalled 60 Vbeta and 13 Jbeta. The table came from immunoSEQ multiplex PCR; TCRdb's copy has only in-frame clones and leaves some out. The sample lists 50,000 to 70,000 clones; about 69% were seen once. Study findings and constraints: A few chains tied to CMV proved CMV antigen-specific in vitro. Around 160 TCR beta chains were listed as cytomegalovirus-associated.

The specimen sequenced was PBMCs. The receptor's source is a man in his forties in good health and CMV-seropositive.

CDR3 in DNA: TGTGCCAGCAGCTTGGAACGGGGACTACCTAACTATGGCTACACCTTC. Protein product: CASSLERGLPNYGYTF. The V call is TRBV7-9, the J call TRBJ1-2; perhaps TRBD1 as D (5 bases). This CDR3 spans 16 amino acids. Looked up from germline, CDR1 is SEHNR and CDR2 is FQNEAQ (reference sequence). V was trimmed by 3 bases and J by 0 bases, leaving 14 bases between them.